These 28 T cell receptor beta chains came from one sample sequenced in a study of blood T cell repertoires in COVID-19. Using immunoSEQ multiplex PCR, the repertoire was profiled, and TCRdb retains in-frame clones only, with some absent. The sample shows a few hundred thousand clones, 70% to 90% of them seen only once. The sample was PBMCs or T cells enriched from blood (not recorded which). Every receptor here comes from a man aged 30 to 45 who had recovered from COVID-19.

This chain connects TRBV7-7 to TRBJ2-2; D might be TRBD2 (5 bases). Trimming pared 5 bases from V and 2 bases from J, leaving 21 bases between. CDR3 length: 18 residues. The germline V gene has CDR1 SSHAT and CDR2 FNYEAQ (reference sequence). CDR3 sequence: CASSPRGKGEINTGELFF. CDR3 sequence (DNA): TGTGCCAGCAGCCCCCGAGGGAAGGGAGAGATAAACACCGGGGAGCTGTTTTTT.

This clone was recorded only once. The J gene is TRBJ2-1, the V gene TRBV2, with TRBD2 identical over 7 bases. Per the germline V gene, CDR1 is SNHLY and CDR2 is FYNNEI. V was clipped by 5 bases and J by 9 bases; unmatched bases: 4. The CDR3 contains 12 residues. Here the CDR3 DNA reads TGTGCCAGCAGTAGACTAGCCGGTGAGCAGTTCTTC. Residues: CASSRLAGEQFF. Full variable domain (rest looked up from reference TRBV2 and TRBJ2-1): EPEVTQTPSHQVTQMGQEVILRCVPISNHLYFYWYRQILGQKVEFLVSFYNNEISEKSEIFDDQFSVERPDGSNFTLKIRSTKLEDSAMYFCASSRLAGEQFFGPGTRLTVL.

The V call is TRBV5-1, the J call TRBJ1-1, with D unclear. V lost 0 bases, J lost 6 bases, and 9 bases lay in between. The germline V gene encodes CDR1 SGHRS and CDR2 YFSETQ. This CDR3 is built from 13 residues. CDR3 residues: CASSLAPRAEAFF. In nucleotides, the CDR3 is TGCGCCAGCAGCTTGGCCCCGCGGGCTGAAGCTTTCTTT.

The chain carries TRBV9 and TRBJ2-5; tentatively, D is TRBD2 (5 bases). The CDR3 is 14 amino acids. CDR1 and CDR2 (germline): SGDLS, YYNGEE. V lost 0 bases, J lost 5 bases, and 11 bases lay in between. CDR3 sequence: CASSVGRVEETQYF. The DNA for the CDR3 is TGTGCCAGCAGCGTAGGGCGGGTTGAGGAGACCCAGTACTTC.

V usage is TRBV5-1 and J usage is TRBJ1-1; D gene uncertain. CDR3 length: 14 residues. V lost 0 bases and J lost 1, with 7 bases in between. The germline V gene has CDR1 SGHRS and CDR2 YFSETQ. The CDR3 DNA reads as TGCGCCAGCAGCTTGGTCGGGGAGAACACTGAAGCTTTCTTT. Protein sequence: CASSLVGENTEAFF.

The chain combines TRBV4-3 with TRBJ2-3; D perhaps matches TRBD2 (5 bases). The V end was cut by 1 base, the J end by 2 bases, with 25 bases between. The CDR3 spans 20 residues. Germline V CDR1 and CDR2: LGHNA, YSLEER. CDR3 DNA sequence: TGCGCCAGCAGCCAAGGGGTTCGGAACGGGAAGCCCATATACACAGATACGCAGTATTTT. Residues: CASSQGVRNGKPIYTDTQYF.

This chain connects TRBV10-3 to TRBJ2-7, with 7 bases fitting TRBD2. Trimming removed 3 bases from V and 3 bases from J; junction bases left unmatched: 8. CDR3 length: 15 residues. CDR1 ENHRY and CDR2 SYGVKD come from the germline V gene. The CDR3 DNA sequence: TGTGCCATCAGTGAAGGACTAGTACGGCGCTACGAGCAGTACTTC. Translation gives CAISEGLVRRYEQYF.

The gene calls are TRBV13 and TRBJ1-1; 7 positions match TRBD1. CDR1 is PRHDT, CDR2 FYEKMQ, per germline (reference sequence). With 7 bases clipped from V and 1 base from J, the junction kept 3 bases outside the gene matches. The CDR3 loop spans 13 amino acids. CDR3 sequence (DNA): TGTGCCAGCAAAGGGACAGAGAACACTGAAGCTTTCTTT. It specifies CASKGTENTEAFF.

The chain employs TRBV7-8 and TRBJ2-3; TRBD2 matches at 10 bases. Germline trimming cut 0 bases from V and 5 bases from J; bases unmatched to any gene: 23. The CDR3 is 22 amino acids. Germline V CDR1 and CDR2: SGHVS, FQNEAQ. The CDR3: CASSLALPLPEGFSSGRDTQYF. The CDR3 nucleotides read TGTGCCAGCAGCTTAGCGCTCCCGTTACCTGAGGGGTTTTCTAGCGGGAGAGATACGCAGTATTTT.

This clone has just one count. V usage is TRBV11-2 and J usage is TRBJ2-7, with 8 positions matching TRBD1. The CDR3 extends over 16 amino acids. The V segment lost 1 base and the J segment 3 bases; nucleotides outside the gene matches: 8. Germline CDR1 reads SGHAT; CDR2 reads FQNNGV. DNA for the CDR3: TGTGCCAGCAGCTTAGGAGGGACAGGAGTTAACTACGAGCAGTACTTC. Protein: CASSLGGTGVNYEQYF.

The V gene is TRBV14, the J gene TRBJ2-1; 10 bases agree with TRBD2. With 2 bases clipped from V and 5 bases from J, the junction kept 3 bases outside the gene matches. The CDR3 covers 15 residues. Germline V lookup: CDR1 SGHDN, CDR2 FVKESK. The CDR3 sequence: CASSQLAGDNNEQFF. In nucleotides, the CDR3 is TGTGCCAGCAGCCAACTAGCGGGGGACAACAATGAGCAGTTCTTC.

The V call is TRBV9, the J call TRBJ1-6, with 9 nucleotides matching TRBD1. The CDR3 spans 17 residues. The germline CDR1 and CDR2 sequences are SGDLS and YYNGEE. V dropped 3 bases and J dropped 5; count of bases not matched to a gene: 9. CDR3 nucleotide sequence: TGTGCCAGCAGCGCCGGGACAGGGTTCTCACATAATTCACCCCTCCACTTT. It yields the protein CASSAGTGFSHNSPLHF.

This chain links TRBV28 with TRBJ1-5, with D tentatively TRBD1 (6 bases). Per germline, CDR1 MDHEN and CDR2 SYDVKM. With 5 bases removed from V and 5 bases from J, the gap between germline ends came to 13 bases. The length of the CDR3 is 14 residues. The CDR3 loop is CASSPMTGYQPQHF. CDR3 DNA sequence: TGTGCCAGCAGTCCAATGACAGGATATCAGCCCCAGCATTTT.

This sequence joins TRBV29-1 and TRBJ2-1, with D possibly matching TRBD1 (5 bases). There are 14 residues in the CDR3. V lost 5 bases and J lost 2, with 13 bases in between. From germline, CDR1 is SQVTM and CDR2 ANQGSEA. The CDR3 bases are TGCAGCGTTTCCCAGGGTAAGGCCTACAATGAGCAGTTCTTC. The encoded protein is CSVSQGKAYNEQFF.

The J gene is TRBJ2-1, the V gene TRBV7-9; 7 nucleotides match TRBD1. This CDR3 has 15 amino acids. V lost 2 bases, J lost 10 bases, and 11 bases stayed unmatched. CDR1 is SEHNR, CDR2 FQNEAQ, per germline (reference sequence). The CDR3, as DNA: TGTGCCAGCAGCTTACAAACAGGGACAGCCGGAGAGCAGTTCTTC. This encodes CASSLQTGTAGEQFF.

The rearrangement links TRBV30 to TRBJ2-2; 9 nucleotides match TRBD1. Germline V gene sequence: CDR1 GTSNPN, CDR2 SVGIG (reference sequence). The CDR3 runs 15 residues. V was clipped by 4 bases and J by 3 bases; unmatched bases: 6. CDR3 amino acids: CAWNRGRVDTGELFF. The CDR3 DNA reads TGTGCCTGGAACAGGGGGCGCGTGGACACCGGGGAGCTGTTTTTT.

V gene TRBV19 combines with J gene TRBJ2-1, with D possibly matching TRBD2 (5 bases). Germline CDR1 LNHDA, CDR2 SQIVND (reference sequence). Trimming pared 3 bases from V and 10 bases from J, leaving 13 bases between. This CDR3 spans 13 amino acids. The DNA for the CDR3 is TGTGCCAGTAGTATTGGGCTAGCCGGGGAGCAGTTCTTC. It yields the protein CASSIGLAGEQFF.

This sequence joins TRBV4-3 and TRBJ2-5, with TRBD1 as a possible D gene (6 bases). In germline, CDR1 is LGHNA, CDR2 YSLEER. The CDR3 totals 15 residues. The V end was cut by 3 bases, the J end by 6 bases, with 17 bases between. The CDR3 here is CASSQDSLEDQTQYF. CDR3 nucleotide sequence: TGCGCCAGCAGCCAGGACAGTCTAGAGGATCAGACCCAGTACTTC.

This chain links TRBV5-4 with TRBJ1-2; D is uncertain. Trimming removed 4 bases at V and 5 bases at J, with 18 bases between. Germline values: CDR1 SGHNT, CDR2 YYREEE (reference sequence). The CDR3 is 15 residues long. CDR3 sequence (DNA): TGTGCCAGCAGCCAGACGAAGGGTACGGGGTATGGCTACACCTTC. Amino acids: CASSQTKGTGYGYTF. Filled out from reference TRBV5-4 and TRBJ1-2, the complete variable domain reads ETGVTQSPTHLIKTRGQQVTLRCSSQSGHNTVSWYQQALGQGPQFIFQYYREEENGRGNFPPRFSGLQFPNYSSELNVNALELDDSALYLCASSQTKGTGYGYTFGSGTRLTVV.

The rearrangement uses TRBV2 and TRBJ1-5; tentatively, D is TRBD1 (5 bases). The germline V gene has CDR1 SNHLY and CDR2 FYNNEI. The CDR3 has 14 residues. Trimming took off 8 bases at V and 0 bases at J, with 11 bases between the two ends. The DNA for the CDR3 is TGTGCCAGCCGAAAGGACAATAGCAATCAGCCCCAGCATTTT. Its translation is CASRKDNSNQPQHF.

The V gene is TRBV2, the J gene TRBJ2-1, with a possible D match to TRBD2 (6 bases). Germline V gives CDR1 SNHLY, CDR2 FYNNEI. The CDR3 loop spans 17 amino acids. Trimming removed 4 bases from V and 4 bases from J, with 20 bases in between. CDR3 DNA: TGTGCCAGCAGTGTCCGCGGGCGGGATCAGTTGTACAATGAGCAGTTCTTC. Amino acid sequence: CASSVRGRDQLYNEQFF.

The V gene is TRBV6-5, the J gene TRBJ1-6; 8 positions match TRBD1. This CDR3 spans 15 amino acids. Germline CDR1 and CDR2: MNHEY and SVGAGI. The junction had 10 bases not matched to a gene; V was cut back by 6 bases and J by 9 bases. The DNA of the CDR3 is TGTGCCAGCAGCTTAGGACAGGGCTTTCGTTCACCCCTCCACTTT. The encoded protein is CASSLGQGFRSPLHF.

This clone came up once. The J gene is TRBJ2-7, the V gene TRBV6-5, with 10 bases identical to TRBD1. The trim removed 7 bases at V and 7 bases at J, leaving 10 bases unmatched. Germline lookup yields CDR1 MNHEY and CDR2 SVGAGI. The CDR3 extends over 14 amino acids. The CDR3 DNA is TGTGCCAGCACAAGACAGGGGGCGCGGGGGGAGCAGTACTTC. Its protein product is CASTRQGARGEQYF.

The CDR3 DNA sequence: TGCGCCAGCAGCTTGGAGGGCAGGGCTTATGGCTACACCTTC. This encodes CASSLEGRAYGYTF. This chain joins TRBV5-1 and TRBJ1-2; D is perhaps TRBD1 (5 bases). There are 14 residues in the CDR3. V was clipped by 0 bases and J by 5 bases, with 11 bases between them. Germline V gene sequence: CDR1 SGHRS, CDR2 YFSETQ.

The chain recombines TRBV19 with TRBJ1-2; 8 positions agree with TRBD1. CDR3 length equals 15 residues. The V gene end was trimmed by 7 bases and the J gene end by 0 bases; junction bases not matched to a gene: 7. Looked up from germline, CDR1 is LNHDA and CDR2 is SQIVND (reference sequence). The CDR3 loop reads CASIKDRAANYGYTF. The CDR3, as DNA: TGTGCCAGTATTAAGGACAGGGCGGCTAACTATGGCTACACCTTC.

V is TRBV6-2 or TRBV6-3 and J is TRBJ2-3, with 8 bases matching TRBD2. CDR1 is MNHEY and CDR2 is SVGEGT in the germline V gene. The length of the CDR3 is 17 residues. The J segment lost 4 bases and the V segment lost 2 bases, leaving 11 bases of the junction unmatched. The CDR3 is CASSYTGGEGRPDTQYF. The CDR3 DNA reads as TGTGCCAGCAGTTACACCGGGGGGGAAGGTCGGCCAGATACGCAGTATTTT.

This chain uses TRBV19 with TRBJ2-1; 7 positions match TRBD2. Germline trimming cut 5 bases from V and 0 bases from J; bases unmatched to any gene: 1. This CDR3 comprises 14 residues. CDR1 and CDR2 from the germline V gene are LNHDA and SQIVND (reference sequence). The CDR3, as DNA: TGTGCCAGTAGTCGGACTAGCTCCTACAATGAGCAGTTCTTC. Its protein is CASSRTSSYNEQFF.

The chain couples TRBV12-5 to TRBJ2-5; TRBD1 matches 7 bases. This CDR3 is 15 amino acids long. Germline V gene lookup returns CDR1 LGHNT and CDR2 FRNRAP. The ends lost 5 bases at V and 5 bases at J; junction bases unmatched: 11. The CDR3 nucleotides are TGTGCTAGTGGTCCCCCGACAGGGTTTGGGGAGACCCAGTACTTC. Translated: CASGPPTGFGETQYF.